The T cell receptor beta chain under discussion was sequenced for a study of blood T cell repertoires in COVID-19. Whole-study context: T cells, B-cell-depleted T cells, or PBMCs supplied cDNA or gDNA.

This clone has a handful of counts. V gave up 5 bases and J gave up 7 bases, with 17 bases separating them. Germline V gene lookup returns CDR1 SGHTA and CDR2 FQGNSA. This CDR3 spans 14 amino acids. TCRdb's copy holds only in-frame clones and misses some; the assay was immunoSEQ multiplex PCR. Here the sample spans over 65,000 clones, 88% being singletons. The sequence was collected from a woman aged 55-75 years with acute or convalescent COVID-19. Material for sequencing was peripheral blood. The chain is built from TRBV7-2 and TRBJ1-2; D unclear. This CDR3 reads CASSPQIEVGGYTF. The CDR3 DNA reads as TGTGCCAGCAGCCCTCAGATCGAGGTTGGTGGCTACACCTTC. Looking up the rest from reference TRBV7-2 and TRBJ1-2 gives the full variable domain: GAGVSQSPSNKVTEKGKDVELRCDPISGHTALYWYRQSLGQGLEFLIYFQGNSAPDKSGLPSDRFSAERTGGSVSTLTIQRTQQEDSAVYLCASSPQIEVGGYTFGSGTRLTVV.